Listed below are T cell receptor beta chains from one sample, sequenced in a study of control samples from healthy donors and cancer patients. Assay used: immunoSEQ multiplex PCR; TCRdb lists only in-frame clones, some missing. The sample shows approximately 160,000 clones, approximately 94% of them seen only once. Sequencing was done on a sample of blood. These receptors all come from a woman in her late teens or twenties in good health. CDR3s include the opening cysteine and the closing phenylalanine or tryptophan. The D gene is left open where the match is weak. Some rows have no size entry. The others give once, few or many, or a class for an expanded clone.

length	D	V	size	J	CDR3	DNA
13	-	TRBV28	-	TRBJ2-7	CASSSPGVREQYF	TGTGCCAGCAGTTCCCCGGGAGTTCGAGAGCAGTACTTC
14	-	TRBV11-2	-	TRBJ1-3	CASSSPSSGNTIYF	TGTGCCAGCAGCTCCCCCAGCTCTGGAAACACCATATATTTT
16	TRBD2	TRBV3-1/TRBV3-2	-	TRBJ2-3	CASSPLVGGYTDTQYF	TGTGCCAGCAGCCCTCTGGTCGGGGGGTACACAGATACGCAGTATTTT
15	-	TRBV6-5	-	TRBJ2-1	CASREEAAPYNEQFF	TGTGCCAGTCGAGAGGAAGCCGCCCCCTACAATGAGCAGTTCTTC
15	-	TRBV4-3	-	TRBJ2-3	CASSQAGRPTDTQYF	TGCGCCAGCAGCCAAGCCGGACGGCCCACAGATACGCAGTATTTT
11	-	TRBV20-1	-	TRBJ2-5	CSASRQETQYF	TGCAGTGCTAGTCGGCAAGAGACCCAGTACTTC
15	-	TRBV7-3	-	TRBJ2-3	CASSLFGTLPDTQYF	TGTGCCAGCAGCTTATTTGGGACTCTTCCAGATACGCAGTATTTT
14	-	TRBV18	once	TRBJ1-1	CASSPFRASTEAFF	TGTGCCAGCTCACCATTCAGGGCGAGCACTGAAGCTTTCTTT
12	-	TRBV11-2	-	TRBJ1-2	CASSFRNYGYTF	TGTGCCAGCAGCTTTCGTAACTATGGCTACACCTTC
15	-	TRBV7-2	-	TRBJ2-5	CASSRRGLHQETQYF	TGTGCCAGCAGCCGCCGGGGCCTGCACCAAGAGACCCAGTACTTC
16	TRBD2	TRBV4-1	-	TRBJ2-1	CASSQEHSGVYNEQFF	TGCGCCAGCAGCCAAGAACACAGCGGGGTATACAATGAGCAGTTCTTC
16	-	TRBV2	-	TRBJ1-3	CASSETGIRSGNTIYF	TGTGCCAGCAGTGAGACAGGAATTCGCAGCGGAAACACCATATATTTT
13	TRBD1	TRBV19	-	TRBJ1-1	CASSASRGTEAFF	TGTGCCAGTAGCGCTAGCAGGGGGACTGAAGCTTTCTTT
13	-	TRBV27	-	TRBJ1-2	CASRSREAGGYTF	TGTGCCAGCAGGTCTAGGGAGGCGGGTGGCTACACCTTC
19	-	TRBV23-1	-	TRBJ1-3	CASLRGPGGPGKQGNTIYF	TGCGCCAGCCTGCGGGGACCGGGCGGCCCGGGAAAGCAAGGAAACACCATATATTTT
14	-	TRBV7-9	-	TRBJ2-1	CATQEGKSYNEQFF	TGTGCCACCCAGGAAGGAAAATCCTACAATGAGCAGTTCTTC
11	-	TRBV2	-	TRBJ1-1	CATPRNTEAFF	TGTGCCACCCCTAGGAACACTGAAGCTTTCTTT
13	-	TRBV24-1	-	TRBJ2-2	CATLDLNTGELFF	TGTGCCACCCTCGACCTGAACACCGGGGAGCTGTTTTTT
18	-	TRBV6-1	-	TRBJ2-1	CASSEILRGNGGYNEQFF	TGTGCCAGCAGTGAGATTCTAAGGGGAAATGGTGGCTACAATGAGCAGTTCTTC
15	-	TRBV4-1	-	TRBJ1-4	CASSPRVGTNEKLFF	TGCGCCAGCAGCCCCCGTGTGGGGACTAATGAAAAACTGTTTTTT
20	-	TRBV14	-	TRBJ2-3	CASSQIMGPAVTGSWDTQYF	TGTGCCAGCAGCCAGATAATGGGCCCCGCGGTGACCGGGAGCTGGGATACGCAGTATTTT
12	-	TRBV28	-	TRBJ2-7	CASSLSATEQYF	TGTGCCAGCAGTTTATCGGCGACCGAGCAGTACTTC
14	TRBD1	TRBV6-4	-	TRBJ2-5	CASSDGTGRKTQYF	TGTGCCAGCAGTGACGGGACAGGGCGGAAGACCCAGTACTTC
16	TRBD1	TRBV19	-	TRBJ1-1	CASTLGTGGLNTEAFF	TGTGCCAGTACCCTGGGGACAGGGGGCCTGAACACTGAAGCTTTCTTT
18	-	TRBV2	once	TRBJ2-1	CASTSSLAEPDYYNEQFF	TGTGCCAGCACCTCGTCGCTAGCTGAACCCGACTATTACAATGAGCAGTTCTTC
15	TRBD1	TRBV5-5	-	TRBJ1-2	CASSSPGQMSYGYTF	TGTGCCAGCAGCTCCCCGGGACAGATGAGCTATGGCTACACCTTC
14	TRBD1	TRBV7-9	-	TRBJ1-2	CASSPGGTDYGYTF	TGTGCCAGCAGCCCGGGTGGGACAGATTATGGCTACACCTTC
14	-	TRBV5-1	once	TRBJ1-5	CASSLGYTNQPQHF	TGCGCCAGCAGCTTAGGGTACACCAATCAGCCCCAGCATTTT
14	-	TRBV6-5	-	TRBJ1-2	CASSRGGVSYGYTF	TGTGCCAGCAGCCGCGGGGGGGTTTCCTATGGCTACACCTTC
12	-	TRBV3-1/TRBV3-2	-	TRBJ1-5	CASSQGSQPQHF	TGTGCCAGCAGCCAAGGGAGCCAGCCCCAGCATTTT
13	-	TRBV14	-	TRBJ1-6	CASTSQYNSPLHF	TGTGCCAGCACTTCCCAGTATAATTCACCCCTCCACTTT
13	-	TRBV5-4	-	TRBJ1-2	CASSGGVGYGYTF	TGTGCCAGCAGCGGGGGGGTTGGCTATGGCTACACCTTC
14	-	TRBV14	once	TRBJ2-3	CASSPQTHSDTQYF	TGTGCCAGCAGCCCCCAGACTCACTCAGATACGCAGTATTTT
14	-	TRBV14	-	TRBJ1-2	CASSQVGVGYGYTF	TGTGCCAGCAGCCAAGTAGGGGTCGGCTATGGCTACACCTTC
15	-	TRBV19	-	TRBJ2-3	CASSIEGDSTDTQYF	TGTGCCAGTAGTATAGAAGGGGACAGCACAGATACGCAGTATTTT
17	TRBD2	TRBV5-1	-	TRBJ2-2	CASSPGLAGDNTGELFF	TGCGCCAGCAGCCCGGGACTAGCGGGAGACAACACCGGGGAGCTGTTTTTT
16	TRBD1	TRBV5-1	-	TRBJ1-1	CASRLRTGDMNTEAFF	TGCGCCAGCCGTCTCCGGACAGGTGACATGAACACTGAAGCTTTCTTT
15	-	TRBV7-9	few	TRBJ1-5	CASSPGRGPDQPQHF	TGTGCCAGCAGCCCGGGGCGGGGTCCAGATCAGCCCCAGCATTTT
17	TRBD2	TRBV9	-	TRBJ2-3	CASSVGLAGGPRGAQYF	TGTGCCAGCAGCGTAGGACTAGCGGGGGGGCCAAGAGGAGCGCAGTATTTT
19	TRBD2	TRBV7-8	-	TRBJ2-3	CASSLETLAGLFSTDTQYF	TGTGCCAGCAGCTTAGAAACGCTAGCGGGTCTCTTTAGCACAGATACGCAGTATTTT